This TCR beta chain was identified during a study of identical twins. Broader study findings: Carriage of fewer insertions was seen in abundant cord blood beta clonotypes, whereas memory repertoires showed none. Models, which agreed with sharing between unrelated individuals, nonetheless underestimated the out-of-frame TCR alpha sharing seen in monozygotic twins.

As to this clonotype: The antigen remains unidentified.

Template switching added a universal primer site, and cDNA bore unique molecular identifiers. TCRdb re-called the 5' RACE reads through MiXCR, storing one row per CDR3 protein. The sample contains 1.5 million to 2 million distinct CDR3 sequences, about 32% of which appear only once. Germline V gene lookup returns CDR1 DFQATT and CDR2 SNEGSKA (reference sequence). The V segment lost 0 bases and the J segment 1 base; nucleotides outside the gene matches: 5. This CDR3 is built from 15 residues. This clonotype was obtained from a newborn girl in good health. The chain is built from TRBV20-1 and TRBJ1-1; 7 bases are a match to TRBD1. Sequencing input: cord blood. CDR3 amino acids: CSARDYRQGNTEAFF. The CDR3 coding sequence is TGCAGTGCTAGAGACTACCGACAGGGGAACACTGAAGCTTTCTTT.